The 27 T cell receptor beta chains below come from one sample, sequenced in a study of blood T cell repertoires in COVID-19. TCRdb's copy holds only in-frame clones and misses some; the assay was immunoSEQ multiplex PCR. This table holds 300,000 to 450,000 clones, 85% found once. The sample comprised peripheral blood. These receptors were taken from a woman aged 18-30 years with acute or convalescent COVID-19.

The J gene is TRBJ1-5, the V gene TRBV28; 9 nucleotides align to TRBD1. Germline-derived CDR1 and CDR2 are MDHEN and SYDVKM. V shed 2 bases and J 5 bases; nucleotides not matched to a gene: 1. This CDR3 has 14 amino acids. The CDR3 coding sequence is TGTGCCAGCAGTTTACGGACAGGGGATCAGCCCCAGCATTTT. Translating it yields CASSLRTGDQPQHF.

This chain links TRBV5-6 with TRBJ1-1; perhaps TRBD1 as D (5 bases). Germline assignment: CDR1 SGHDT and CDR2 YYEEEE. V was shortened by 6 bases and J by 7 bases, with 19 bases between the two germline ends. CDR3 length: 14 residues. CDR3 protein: CASILMEGQGEAFF. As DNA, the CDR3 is TGTGCCAGCATCCTAATGGAGGGGCAGGGTGAAGCTTTCTTT.

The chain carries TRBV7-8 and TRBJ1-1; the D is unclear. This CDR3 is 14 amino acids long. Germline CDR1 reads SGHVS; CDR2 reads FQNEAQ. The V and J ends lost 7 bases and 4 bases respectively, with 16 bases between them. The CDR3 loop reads CASKSGMEGTEAFF. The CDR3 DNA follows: TGTGCCAGCAAGTCTGGAATGGAGGGCACTGAAGCTTTCTTT.

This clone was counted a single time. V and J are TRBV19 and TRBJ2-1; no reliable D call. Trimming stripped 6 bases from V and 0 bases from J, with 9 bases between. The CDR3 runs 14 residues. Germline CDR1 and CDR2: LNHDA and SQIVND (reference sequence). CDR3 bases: TGTGCCAGTAGGGGCCCAAGCTCCTACAATGAGCAGTTCTTC. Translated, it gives CASRGPSSYNEQFF.

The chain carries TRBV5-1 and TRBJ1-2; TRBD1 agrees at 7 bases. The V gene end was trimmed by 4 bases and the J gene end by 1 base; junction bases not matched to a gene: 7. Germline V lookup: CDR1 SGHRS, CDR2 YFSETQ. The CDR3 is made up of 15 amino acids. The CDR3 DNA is TGCGCCAGCAGCGAGGACAGGCATCTTAACTATGGCTACACCTTC. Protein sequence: CASSEDRHLNYGYTF.

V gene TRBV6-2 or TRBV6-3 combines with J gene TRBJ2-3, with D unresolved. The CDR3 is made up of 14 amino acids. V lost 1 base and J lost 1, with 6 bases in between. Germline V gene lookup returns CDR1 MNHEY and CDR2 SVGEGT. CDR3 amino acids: CASSYFRGTDTQYF. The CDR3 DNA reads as TGTGCCAGCAGTTACTTTCGGGGCACAGATACGCAGTATTTT.

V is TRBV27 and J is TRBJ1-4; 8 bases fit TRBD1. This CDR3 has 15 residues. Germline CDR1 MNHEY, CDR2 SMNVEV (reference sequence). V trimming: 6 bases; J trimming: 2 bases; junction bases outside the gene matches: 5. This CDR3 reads CASRGQGGTNEKLFF. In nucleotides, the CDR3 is TGTGCCAGCAGAGGACAGGGAGGGACTAATGAAAAACTGTTTTTT.

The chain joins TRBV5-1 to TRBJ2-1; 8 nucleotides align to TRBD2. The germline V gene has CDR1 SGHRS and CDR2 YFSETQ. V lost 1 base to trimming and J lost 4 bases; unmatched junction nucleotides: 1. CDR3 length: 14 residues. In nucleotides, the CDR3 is TGCGCCAGCAGCTTGACTAGCGGTTACAATGAGCAGTTCTTC. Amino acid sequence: CASSLTSGYNEQFF.

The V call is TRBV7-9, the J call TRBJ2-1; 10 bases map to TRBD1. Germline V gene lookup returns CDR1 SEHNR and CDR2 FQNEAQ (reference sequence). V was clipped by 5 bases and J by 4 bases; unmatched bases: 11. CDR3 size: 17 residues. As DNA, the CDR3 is TGTGCCAGCAGCCTCGCGTGGGGGACAGGGGCATACAATGAGCAGTTCTTC. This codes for CASSLAWGTGAYNEQFF.

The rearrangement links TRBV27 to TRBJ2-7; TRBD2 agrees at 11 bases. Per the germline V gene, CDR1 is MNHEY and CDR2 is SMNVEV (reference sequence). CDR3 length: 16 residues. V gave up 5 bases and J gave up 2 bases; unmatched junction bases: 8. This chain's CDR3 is CASSPYNSGRAYEQYF. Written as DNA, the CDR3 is TGTGCCAGCAGTCCATACAATAGCGGGAGGGCCTACGAGCAGTACTTC.

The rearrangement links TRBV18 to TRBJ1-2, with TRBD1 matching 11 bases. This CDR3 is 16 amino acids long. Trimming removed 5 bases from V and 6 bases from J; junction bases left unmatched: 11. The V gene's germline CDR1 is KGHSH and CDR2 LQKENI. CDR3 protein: CASSSRPGQGDDGYTF. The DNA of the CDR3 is TGTGCCAGCTCATCCAGACCGGGACAGGGGGATGATGGCTACACCTTC.

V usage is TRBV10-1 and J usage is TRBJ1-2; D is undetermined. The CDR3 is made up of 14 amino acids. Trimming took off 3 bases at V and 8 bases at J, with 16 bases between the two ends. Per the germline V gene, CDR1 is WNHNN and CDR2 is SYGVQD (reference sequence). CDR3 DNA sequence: TGCGCCAGCAGTGATTCTAGAGAGGGTCAAGGCTACACCTTC. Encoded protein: CASSDSREGQGYTF.

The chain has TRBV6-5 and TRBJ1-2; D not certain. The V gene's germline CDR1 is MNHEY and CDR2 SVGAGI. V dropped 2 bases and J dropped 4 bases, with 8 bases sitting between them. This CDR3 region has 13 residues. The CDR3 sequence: CASSYEQSYGYTF. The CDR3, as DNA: TGTGCCAGCAGTTACGAACAGAGCTATGGCTACACCTTC.

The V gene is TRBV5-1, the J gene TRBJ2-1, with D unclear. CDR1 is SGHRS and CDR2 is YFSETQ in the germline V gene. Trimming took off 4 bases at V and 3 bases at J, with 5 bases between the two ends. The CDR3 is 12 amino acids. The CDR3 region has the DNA TGCGCCAGCAGCGGCATCTACAATGAGCAGTTCTTC. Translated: CASSGIYNEQFF.

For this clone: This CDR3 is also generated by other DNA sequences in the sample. The DNA of the CDR3 is TGTGCCAGTAGTATGGGTCGGACAGGAGAAAAACTGTTTTTT. It is translated as CASSMGRTGEKLFF. The J gene is TRBJ1-4, the V gene TRBV19; 7 positions agree with TRBD1. The CDR3 runs 14 residues. Germline CDR1 LNHDA, CDR2 SQIVND (reference sequence). V was clipped by 3 bases and J by 8 bases; unmatched bases: 6.

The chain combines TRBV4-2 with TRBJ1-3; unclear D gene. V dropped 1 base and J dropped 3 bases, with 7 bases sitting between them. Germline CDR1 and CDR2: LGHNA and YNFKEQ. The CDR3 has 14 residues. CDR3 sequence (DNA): TGTGCCAGCAGCCAAGGGGGAGATGGAAACACCATATATTTT. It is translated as CASSQGGDGNTIYF.

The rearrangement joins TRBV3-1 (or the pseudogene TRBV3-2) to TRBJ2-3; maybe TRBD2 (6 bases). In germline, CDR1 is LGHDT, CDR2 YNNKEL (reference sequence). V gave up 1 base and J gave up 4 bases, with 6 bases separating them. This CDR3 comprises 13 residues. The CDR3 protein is CASSQGGADTQYF. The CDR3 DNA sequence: TGTGCCAGCAGCCAAGGGGGGGCAGATACGCAGTATTTT.

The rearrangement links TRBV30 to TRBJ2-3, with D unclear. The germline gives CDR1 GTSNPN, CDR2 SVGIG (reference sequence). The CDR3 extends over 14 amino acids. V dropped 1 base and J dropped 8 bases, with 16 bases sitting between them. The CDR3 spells CAWSDGWRQGTQYF. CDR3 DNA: TGTGCCTGGAGTGACGGGTGGCGGCAAGGTACGCAGTATTTT.

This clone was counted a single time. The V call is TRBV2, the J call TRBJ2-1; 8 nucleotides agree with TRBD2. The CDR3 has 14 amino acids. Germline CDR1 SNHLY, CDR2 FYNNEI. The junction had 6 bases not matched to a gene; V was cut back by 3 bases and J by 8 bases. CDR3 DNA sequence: TGTGCCAGCAGTGACGGGGGGGCTAATTATGAGCAGTTCTTC. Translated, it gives CASSDGGANYEQFF.

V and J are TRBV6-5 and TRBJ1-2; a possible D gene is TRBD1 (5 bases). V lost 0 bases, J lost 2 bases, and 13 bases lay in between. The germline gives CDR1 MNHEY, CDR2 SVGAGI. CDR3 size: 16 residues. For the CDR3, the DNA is TGTGCCAGCAGTTACTCGAGTGCAGGGCGGAACTATGGCTACACCTTC. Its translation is CASSYSSAGRNYGYTF.

CDR3 bases: TGTGCCATCAGTGCCGGGTCCTCCTACGAGCAGTACTTC. Its translation is CAISAGSSYEQYF. This sequence joins TRBV10-3 and TRBJ2-7; D is undetermined. Trimming stripped 4 bases from V and 0 bases from J, with 7 bases between. This CDR3 has 13 amino acids. Germline V CDR1 and CDR2: ENHRY, SYGVKD.

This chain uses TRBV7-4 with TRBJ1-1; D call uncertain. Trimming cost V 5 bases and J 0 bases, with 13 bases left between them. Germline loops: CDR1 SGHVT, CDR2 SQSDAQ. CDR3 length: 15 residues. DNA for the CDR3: TGTGCCAGCAGCCCCCCGTGGAGTATGAACACTGAAGCTTTCTTT. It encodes CASSPPWSMNTEAFF.

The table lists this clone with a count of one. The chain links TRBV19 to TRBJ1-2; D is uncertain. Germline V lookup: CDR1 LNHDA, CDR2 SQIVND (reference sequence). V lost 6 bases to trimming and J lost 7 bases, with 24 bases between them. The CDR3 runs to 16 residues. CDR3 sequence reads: CASSTHRTGILTGYTF. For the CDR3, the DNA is TGTGCCAGTAGCACACACCGGACGGGGATTCTAACTGGCTACACCTTC.

DNA for the CDR3: TGTGCCAGCACCCTATACAGTAACTATGGCTACACCTTC. It encodes CASTLYSNYGYTF. This chain uses TRBV2 with TRBJ1-2; D is unclear. There are 13 residues in the CDR3. Germline-derived CDR1 and CDR2 are SNHLY and FYNNEI. Deletions cut 7 bases from V and 1 base from J, with 10 bases between.

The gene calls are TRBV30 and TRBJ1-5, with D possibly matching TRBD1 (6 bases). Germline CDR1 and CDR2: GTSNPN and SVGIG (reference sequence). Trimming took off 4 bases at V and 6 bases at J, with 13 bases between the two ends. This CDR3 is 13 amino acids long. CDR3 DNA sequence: TGTGCCTGGAATCACAGGGAAAGTCAGCCCCAGCATTTT. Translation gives CAWNHRESQPQHF.

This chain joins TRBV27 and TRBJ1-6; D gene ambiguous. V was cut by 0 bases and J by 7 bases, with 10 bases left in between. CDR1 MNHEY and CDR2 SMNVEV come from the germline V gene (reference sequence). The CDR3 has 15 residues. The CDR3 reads CASSLSSEVNSPLHF. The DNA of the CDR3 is TGTGCCAGCAGTTTATCGTCAGAAGTGAATTCACCCCTCCACTTT.

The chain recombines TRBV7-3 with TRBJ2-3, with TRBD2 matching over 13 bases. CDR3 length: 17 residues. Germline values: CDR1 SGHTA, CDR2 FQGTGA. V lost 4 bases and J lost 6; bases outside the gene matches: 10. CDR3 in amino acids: CASSSGTSGASVDTQYF. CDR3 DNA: TGTGCCAGCAGCTCCGGGACTAGCGGGGCCTCAGTTGATACGCAGTATTTT. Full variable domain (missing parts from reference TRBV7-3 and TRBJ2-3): GAGVSQTPSNKVTEKGKYVELRCDPISGHTALYWYRQSLGQGPEFLIYFQGTGAADDSGLPNDRFFAVRPEGSVSTLKIQRTERGDSAVYLCASSSGTSGASVDTQYFGPGTRLTVL.